This T cell receptor (beta chain) came from a study of identical twins' blood T cells. Three pairs of healthy female monozygous twins were the donors. Sample barcodes were added at both library ends during cDNA synthesis. In the original processing: Each donor had about 85,000 to nearly 500,000 clonotypes. TCRdb analysed the 5' RACE reads with MiXCR anew, one entry per CDR3 protein. The authors' filters were not applied to this entry. The repertoire holds roughly 340,000 distinct CDR3 sequences, with over 25% as singletons. The V gene end was trimmed by 3 bases and the J gene end by 0 bases; junction bases not matched to a gene: 6. This CDR3 contains 18 residues. In germline, CDR1 is MDHEN, CDR2 SYDVKM.

V usage is TRBV28 and J usage is TRBJ2-2; 11 bases match TRBD2. The source material was PBMCs. The clonotype comes from a woman aged 18 to 49 in good health. CDR3 region: CASSFTSGGWANTGELFF. DNA for the CDR3: TGTGCCAGCAGTTTTACTAGCGGGGGTTGGGCGAACACCGGGGAGCTGTTTTTT.